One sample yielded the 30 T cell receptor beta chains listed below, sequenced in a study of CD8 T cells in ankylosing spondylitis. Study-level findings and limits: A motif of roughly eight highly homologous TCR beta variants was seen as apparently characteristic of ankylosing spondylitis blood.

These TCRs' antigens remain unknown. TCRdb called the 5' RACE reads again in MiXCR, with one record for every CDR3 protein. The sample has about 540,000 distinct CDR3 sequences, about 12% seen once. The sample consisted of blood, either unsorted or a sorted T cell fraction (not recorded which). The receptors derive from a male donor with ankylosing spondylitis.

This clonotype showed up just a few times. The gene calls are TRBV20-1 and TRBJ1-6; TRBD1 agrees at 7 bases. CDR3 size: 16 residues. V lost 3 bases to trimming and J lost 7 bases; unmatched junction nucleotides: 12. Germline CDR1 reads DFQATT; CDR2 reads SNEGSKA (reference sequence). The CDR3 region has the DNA TGCAGTGCTAGCGGACAGGCAGAGTCGTGGAATTCACCCCTCCACTTT. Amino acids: CSASGQAESWNSPLHF.

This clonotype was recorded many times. The CDR3 here is CASSYVGAVNTGELFF. CDR3 in DNA: TGTGCCAGCAGTTACGTTGGGGCAGTAAACACCGGGGAGCTGTTTTTT. The rearrangement uses TRBV6-2 or TRBV6-3 and TRBJ2-2, with TRBD1 as a possible D gene (5 bases). CDR1 is MNHEY and CDR2 is SVGEGT in the germline V gene. Trimming took 2 bases from V and 2 from J, leaving 12 bases between them. The CDR3 spans 16 residues.

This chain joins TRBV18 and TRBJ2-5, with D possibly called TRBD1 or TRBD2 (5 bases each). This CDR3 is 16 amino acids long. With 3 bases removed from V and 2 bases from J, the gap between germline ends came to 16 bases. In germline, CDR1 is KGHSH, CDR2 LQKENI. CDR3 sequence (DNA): TGTGCCAGCTCACCTCCCGCCGGGACGAGTCAAGAGACCCAGTACTTC. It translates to CASSPPAGTSQETQYF.

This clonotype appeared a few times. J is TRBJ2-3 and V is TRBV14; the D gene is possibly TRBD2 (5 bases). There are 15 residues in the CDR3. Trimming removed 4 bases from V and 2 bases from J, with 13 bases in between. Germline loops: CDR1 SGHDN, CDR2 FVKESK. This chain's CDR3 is CASSLRPGFTDTQYF. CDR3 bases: TGTGCCAGCAGCCTCAGACCGGGGTTCACAGATACGCAGTATTTT.

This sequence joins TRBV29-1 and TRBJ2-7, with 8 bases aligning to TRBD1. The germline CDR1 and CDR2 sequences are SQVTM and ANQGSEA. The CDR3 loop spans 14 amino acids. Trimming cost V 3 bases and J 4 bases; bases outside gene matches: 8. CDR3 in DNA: TGCAGCGTTGATATGACAGGGGCTTCTTACGAGCAGTACTTC. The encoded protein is CSVDMTGASYEQYF.

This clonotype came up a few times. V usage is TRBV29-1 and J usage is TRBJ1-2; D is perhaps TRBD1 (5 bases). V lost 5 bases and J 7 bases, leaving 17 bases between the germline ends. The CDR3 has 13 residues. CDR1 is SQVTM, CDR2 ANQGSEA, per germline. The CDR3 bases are TGCAGCGTTCTATGGGGGTTACCGTCTGGCTACACCTTC. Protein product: CSVLWGLPSGYTF.

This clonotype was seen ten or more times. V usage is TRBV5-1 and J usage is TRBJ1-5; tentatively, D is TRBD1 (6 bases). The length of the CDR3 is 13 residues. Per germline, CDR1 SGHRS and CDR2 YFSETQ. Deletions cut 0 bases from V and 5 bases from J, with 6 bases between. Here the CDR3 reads CASSLGTDQPQHF. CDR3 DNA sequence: TGCGCCAGCAGCTTGGGGACAGATCAGCCCCAGCATTTT.

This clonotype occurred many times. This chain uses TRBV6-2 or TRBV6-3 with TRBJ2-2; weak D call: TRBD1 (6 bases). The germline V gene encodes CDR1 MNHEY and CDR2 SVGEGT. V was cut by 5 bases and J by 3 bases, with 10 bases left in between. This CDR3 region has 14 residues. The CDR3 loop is CASSKNRDTGELFF. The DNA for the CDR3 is TGTGCCAGCAGTAAAAACAGGGACACCGGGGAGCTGTTTTTT.

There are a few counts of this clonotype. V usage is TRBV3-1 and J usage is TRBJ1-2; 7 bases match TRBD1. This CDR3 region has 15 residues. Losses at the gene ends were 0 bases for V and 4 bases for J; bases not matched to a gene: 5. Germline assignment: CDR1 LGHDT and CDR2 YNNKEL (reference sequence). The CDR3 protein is CASSQDRGLIYGYTF. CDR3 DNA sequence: TGTGCCAGCAGCCAAGATAGGGGGCTTATCTATGGCTACACCTTC.

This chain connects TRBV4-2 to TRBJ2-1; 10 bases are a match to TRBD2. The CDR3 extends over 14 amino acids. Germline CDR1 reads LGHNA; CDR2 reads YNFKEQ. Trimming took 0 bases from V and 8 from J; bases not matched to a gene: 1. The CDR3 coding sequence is TGTGCCAGCAGCCAAGATGGGACTAGCGATGAGCAGTTCTTC. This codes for CASSQDGTSDEQFF.

CDR3 protein: CASSLGTAPEAFF. For the CDR3, the DNA is TGTGCCAGCAGCCTTGGGACCGCTCCGGAAGCTTTCTTT. The chain links TRBV5-6 to TRBJ1-1; maybe TRBD1 (5 bases). Between the trimmed V and J ends, which lost 4 bases and 8 bases, there was a span of 15 bases. CDR3 length: 13 amino acids. Per germline, CDR1 SGHDT and CDR2 YYEEEE.

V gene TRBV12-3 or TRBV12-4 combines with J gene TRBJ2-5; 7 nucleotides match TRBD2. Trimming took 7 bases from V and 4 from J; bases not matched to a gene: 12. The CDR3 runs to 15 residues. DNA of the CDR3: TGTGCCAGCACCTTAAGCGGGGAAGAGGGAGAGACCCAGTACTTC. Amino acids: CASTLSGEEGETQYF.

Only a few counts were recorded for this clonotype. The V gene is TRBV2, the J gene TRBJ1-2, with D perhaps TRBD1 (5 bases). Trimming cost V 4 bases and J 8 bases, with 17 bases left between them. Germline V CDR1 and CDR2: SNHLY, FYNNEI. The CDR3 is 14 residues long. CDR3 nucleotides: TGTGCCAGCAGTGGCTCGGCCAGGGTAGGAGGCTACACCTTC. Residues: CASSGSARVGGYTF.

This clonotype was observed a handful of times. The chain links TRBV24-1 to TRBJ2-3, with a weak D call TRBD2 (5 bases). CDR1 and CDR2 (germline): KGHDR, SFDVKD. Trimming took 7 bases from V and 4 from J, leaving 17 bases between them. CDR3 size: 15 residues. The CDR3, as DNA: TGTGCCACCAGCGAACCAGTGGGAGATGCAGATACGCAGTATTTT. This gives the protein CATSEPVGDADTQYF.

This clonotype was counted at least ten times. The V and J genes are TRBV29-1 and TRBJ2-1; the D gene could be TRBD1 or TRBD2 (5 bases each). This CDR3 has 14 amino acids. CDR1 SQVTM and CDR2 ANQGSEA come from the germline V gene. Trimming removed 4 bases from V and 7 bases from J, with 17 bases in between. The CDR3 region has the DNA TGCAGCGTTGGGGTCGGGACGGGATATAATGAGCAGTTCTTC. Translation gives CSVGVGTGYNEQFF.

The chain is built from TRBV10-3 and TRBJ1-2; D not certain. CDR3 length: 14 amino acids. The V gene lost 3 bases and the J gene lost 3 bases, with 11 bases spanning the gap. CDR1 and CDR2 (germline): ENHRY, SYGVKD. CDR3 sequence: CAISEGPSDYGYTF. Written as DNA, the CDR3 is TGTGCCATCAGTGAAGGCCCGTCGGACTATGGCTACACCTTC.

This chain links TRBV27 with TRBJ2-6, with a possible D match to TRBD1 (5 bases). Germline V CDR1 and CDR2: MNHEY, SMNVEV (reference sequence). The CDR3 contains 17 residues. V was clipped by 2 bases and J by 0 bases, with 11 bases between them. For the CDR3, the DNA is TGTGCCAGCAGTTTAGGGGCTTTCTTCTCTGGGGCCAACGTCCTGACTTTC. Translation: CASSLGAFFSGANVLTF.

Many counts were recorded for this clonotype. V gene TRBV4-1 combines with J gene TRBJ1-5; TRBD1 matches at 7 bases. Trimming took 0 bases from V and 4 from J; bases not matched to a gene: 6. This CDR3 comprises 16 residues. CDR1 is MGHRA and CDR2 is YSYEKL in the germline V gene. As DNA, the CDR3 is TGCGCCAGCAGCCAAGAGATGGGACAGTATAATCAGCCCCAGCATTTT. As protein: CASSQEMGQYNQPQHF.

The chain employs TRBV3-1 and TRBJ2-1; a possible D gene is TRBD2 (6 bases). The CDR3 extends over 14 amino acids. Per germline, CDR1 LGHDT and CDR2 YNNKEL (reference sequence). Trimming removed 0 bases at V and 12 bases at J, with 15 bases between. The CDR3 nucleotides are TGTGCCAGCAGCCAAGAACAGTGGCTCGGGGGGCAGTTCTTC. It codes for CASSQEQWLGGQFF.

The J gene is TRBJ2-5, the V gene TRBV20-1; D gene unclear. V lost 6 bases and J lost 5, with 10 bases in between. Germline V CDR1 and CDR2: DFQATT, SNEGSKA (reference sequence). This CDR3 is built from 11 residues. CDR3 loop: CSAPLLETQYF. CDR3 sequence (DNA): TGCAGTGCCCCCCTTCTGGAGACCCAGTACTTC.

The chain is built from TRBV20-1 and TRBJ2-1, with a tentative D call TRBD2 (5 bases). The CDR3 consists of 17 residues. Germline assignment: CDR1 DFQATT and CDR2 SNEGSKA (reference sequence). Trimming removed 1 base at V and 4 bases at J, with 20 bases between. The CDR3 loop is CSARGSPSISNYNEQFF. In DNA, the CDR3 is TGCAGTGCTAGAGGATCCCCTAGCATCTCCAATTACAATGAGCAGTTCTTC.

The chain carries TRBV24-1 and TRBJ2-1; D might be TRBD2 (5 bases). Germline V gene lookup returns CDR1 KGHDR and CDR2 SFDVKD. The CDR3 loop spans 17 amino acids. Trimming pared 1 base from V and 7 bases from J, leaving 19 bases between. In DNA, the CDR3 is TGTGCCACCAGTGATTTTGTTGCAGGACCACGGAGGAATGAGCAGTTCTTC. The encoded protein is CATSDFVAGPRRNEQFF.

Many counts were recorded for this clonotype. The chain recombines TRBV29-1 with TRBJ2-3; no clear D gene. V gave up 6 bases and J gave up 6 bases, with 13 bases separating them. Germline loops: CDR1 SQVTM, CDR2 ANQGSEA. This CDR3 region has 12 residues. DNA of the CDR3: TGCAGCGTAAGCGCACCCACCGATACGCAGTATTTT. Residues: CSVSAPTDTQYF.

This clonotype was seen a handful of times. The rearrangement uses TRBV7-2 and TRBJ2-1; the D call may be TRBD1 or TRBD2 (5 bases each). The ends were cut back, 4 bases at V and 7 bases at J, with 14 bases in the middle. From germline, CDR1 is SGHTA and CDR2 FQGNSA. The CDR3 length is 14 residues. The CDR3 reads CASSSPWGTNEQFF. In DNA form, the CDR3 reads TGTGCCAGCAGCTCCCCTTGGGGGACGAATGAGCAGTTCTTC.

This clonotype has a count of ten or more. The CDR3 coding sequence is TGTGCCAGCACCTTCCGGGACAGAAACACCGGGGAGCTGTTTTTT. It encodes CASTFRDRNTGELFF. J is TRBJ2-2 and V is TRBV5-5, with TRBD1 matching over 7 bases. Germline values: CDR1 SGHKS, CDR2 YYEKEE (reference sequence). CDR3 length: 15 amino acids. V dropped 6 bases and J dropped 2; count of bases not matched to a gene: 7.

CDR3 amino acids: CASSPGSHEQYF. The CDR3 coding sequence is TGTGCCAGCAGCCCCGGGTCCCACGAGCAGTACTTC. The gene calls are TRBV12-3 or TRBV12-4 and TRBJ2-7, with D unresolved. The CDR3 is 12 amino acids. Trimming shortened V by 6 bases and J by 5 bases, and 11 bases separated the two germline ends.

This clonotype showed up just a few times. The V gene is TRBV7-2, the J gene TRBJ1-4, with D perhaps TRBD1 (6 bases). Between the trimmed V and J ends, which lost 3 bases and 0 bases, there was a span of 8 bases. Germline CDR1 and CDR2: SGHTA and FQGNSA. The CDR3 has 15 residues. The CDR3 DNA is TGTGCCAGCAGCTTGGACAGTGCAACTAATGAAAAACTGTTTTTT. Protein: CASSLDSATNEKLFF.

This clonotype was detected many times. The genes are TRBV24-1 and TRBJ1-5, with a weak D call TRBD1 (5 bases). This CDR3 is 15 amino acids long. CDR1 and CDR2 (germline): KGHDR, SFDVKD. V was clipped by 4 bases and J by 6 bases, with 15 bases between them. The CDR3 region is CATSDQPGFGQPQHF. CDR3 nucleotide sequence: TGTGCCACCAGTGACCAACCAGGGTTCGGTCAGCCCCAGCATTTT.

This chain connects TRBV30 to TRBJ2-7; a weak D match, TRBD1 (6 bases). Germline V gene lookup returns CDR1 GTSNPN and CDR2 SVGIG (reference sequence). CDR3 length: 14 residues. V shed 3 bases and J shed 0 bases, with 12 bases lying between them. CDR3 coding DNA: TGTGCCTGGAGCGTCCTCAGGGGCTCCTACGAGCAGTACTTC. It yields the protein CAWSVLRGSYEQYF.

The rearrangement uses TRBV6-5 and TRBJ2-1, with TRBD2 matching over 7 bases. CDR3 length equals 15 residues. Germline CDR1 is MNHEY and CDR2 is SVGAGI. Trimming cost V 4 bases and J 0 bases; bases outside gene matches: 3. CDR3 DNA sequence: TGTGCCAGCAGTTTCCAGCGGGACTCCTACAATGAGCAGTTCTTC. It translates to CASSFQRDSYNEQFF.